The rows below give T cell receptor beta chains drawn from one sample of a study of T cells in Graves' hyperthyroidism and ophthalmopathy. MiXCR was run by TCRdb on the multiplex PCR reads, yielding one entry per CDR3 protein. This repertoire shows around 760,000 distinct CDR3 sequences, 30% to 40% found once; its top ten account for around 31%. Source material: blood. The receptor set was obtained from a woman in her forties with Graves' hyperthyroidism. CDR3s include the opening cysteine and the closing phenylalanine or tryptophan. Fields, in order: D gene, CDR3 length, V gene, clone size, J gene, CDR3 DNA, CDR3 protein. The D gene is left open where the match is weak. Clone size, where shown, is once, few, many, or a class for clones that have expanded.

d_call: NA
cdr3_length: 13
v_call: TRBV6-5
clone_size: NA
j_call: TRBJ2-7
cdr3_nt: TGTGCCAGCAGTAACCTCAACTCCTACGAGCAGTACTTC
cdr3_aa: CASSNLNSYEQYF

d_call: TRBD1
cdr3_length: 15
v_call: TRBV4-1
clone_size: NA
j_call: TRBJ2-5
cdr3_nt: TGCGCCAGCAGCCCTGGACAGGGGGCCTTAGAGACCCAGTACTTC
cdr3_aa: CASSPGQGALETQYF

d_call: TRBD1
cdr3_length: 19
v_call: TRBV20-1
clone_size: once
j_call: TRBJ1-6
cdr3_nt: TGCAGTGCTAGAAGCTACTATTCGACAGGGGGAAAGATTAATTCACCCCTCCACTTT
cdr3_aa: CSARSYYSTGGKINSPLHF

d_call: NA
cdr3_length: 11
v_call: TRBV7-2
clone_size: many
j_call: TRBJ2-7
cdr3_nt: TGTGCCAGCAGCAATAACTACGAGCAGTACTTC
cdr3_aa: CASSNNYEQYF

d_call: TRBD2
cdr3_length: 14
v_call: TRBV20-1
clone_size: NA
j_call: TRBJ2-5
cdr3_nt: TGCAGTGCTAGGAGGGGAGCGGGGAAAGAGACCCAGTACTTC
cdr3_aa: CSARRGAGKETQYF

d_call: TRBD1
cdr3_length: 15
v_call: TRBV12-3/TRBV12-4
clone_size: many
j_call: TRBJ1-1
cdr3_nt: TGTGCCAGCAGCTTCCCCGGGACAGCGAACACTGAAGCTTTCTTT
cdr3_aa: CASSFPGTANTEAFF

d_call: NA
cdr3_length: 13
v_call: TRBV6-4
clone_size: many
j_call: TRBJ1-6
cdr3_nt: TGTGCCAGCAGTGACTCGTTGGATTCACCCCTCCACTTT
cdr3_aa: CASSDSLDSPLHF

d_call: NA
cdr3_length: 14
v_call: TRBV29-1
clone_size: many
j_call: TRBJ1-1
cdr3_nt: TGCAGCGTTGTGGCTGGGGGGAGCCAGGCTGAAGCTTTCTTT
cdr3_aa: CSVVAGGSQAEAFF

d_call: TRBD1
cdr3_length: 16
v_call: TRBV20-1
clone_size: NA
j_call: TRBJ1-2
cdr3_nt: TGCAGTGCTTCCCGGGACAGGGGGCGAGCTAACTATGGCTACACCTTC
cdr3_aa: CSASRDRGRANYGYTF

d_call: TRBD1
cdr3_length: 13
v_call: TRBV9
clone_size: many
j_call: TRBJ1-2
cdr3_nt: TGTGCCAGCAGCTTAACAGGGGTTGGTGGCTACACCTTC
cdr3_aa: CASSLTGVGGYTF

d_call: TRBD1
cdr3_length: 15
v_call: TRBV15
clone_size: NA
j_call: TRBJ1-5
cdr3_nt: TGTGCCACCAGCAGCGGGACAGGGACCAATCAGCCCCAGCATTTT
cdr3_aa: CATSSGTGTNQPQHF

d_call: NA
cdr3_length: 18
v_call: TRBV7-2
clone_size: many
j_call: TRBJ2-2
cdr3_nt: TGTGCCAGCAGCTTAGAGGGCCTTAGGACGGGGAGCACCGGGGAGCTGTTTTTT
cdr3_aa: CASSLEGLRTGSTGELFF

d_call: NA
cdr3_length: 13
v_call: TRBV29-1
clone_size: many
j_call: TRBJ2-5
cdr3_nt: TGCAGCGTTTCTACAGGGGGGGGAGAGACCCAGTACTTC
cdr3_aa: CSVSTGGGETQYF

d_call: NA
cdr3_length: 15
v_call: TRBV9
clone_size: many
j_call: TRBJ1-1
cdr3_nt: TGTGCCAGCAGCCTCCAAACGTCGGTGGGCACTGAAGCTTTCTTT
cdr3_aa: CASSLQTSVGTEAFF

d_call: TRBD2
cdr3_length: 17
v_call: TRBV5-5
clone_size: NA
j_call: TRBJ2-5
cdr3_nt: TGCGCCAGCAGCCAAGATTTGCAGACTAGCGGGCAAGAGACCCAGTACTTC
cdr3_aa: CASSQDLQTSGQETQYF

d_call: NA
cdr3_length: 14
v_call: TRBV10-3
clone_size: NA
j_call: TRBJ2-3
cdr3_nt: TGTGCCATCAGTGGAGGCGGGGTCACAGATACGCAGTATTTT
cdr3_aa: CAISGGGVTDTQYF

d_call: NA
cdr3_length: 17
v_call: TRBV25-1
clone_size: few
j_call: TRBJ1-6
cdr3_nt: TGTGCCAGCAGTGAATTGGATGGCACAGACCTAATTTCACCCCTCCACTTT
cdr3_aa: CASSELDGTDLISPLHF

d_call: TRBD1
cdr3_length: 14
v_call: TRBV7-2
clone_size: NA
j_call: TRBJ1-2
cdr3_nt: TGTGCCAGCAGCCTAGGACAGGGGTCTCCGCTAGACACCTTC
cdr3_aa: CASSLGQGSPLDTF

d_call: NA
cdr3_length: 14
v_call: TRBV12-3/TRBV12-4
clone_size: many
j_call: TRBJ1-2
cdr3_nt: TGTGCCAGCAGTTTAGAAGGGATCAACTATGGCTACACCTTC
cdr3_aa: CASSLEGINYGYTF

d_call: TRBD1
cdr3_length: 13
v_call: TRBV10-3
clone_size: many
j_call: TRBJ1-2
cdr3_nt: TGTGCCACAGGACAGGGCCGCAACTATGGCTACACCTTC
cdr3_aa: CATGQGRNYGYTF